The present T cell receptor (beta chain) was sequenced within a study of breast tumors, draining lymph nodes, adjacent tissues. Breast cancer patients provided tissue from their axillary draining lymph nodes. This CDR3 has 11 residues. Germline V gene sequence: CDR1 SGHAT, CDR2 FQNNGV. Between the trimmed V and J ends, which lost 5 bases and 14 bases, there was a span of 13 bases. MiXCR was run by TCRdb on the multiplex PCR reads, yielding one entry per CDR3 protein. The data hold 150,000 to 200,000 distinct CDR3 sequences, with approximately 30% observed a single time. The TCR originated in a female donor with breast cancer. Some clones in this sample may be carry-over from other donors' samples. What was sequenced was axillary lymph node tissue. The rearrangement joins TRBV11-2 to TRBJ1-5, with D possibly TRBD1 on 5 matching bases. The CDR3 loop reads CASSQDKDEHF. DNA of the CDR3: TGTGCCAGCAGCCAGGACAAAGACGAGCATTTT.